The rows below give T cell receptor beta chains drawn from one sample of a study of blood T cell repertoires in COVID-19. Repertoires were generated with immunoSEQ multiplex PCR, while TCRdb's copy carries only in-frame clones and drops some. Of hundreds of thousands of clones in the sample, around 88% were seen once. Sequencing input: peripheral blood. Receptor source: a woman in her fifties or sixties with acute or convalescent COVID-19. Both conserved end residues are part of each CDR3. D genes are given only for firm matches. Clone size is shown for a subset of rows, as once, few, many or a class of expanded clone.

CASSLDLAGAGNEQFF,TGTGCCAGCAGCTTAGATCTAGCGGGAGCGGGCAATGAGCAGTTCTTC,NA,TRBJ2-1,TRBV7-6,TRBD2
CASSRDRGYKQFF,TGTGCCAGCAGTCGGGACAGGGGGTATAAGCAGTTCTTC,once,TRBJ2-1,TRBV12-3/TRBV12-4,TRBD1
CASSTEFTLHF,TGTGCCAGCAGTACAGAATTCACCCTCCACTTT,NA,TRBJ1-6,TRBV28,NA
CASSLKAGGRGEQYF,TGTGCCAGCAGCTTAAAGGCGGGAGGAAGGGGCGAGCAGTACTTC,NA,TRBJ2-7,TRBV7-2,TRBD2
CASSQAGGWYNEQFF,TGTGCCAGCAGCCAAGCGGGAGGTTGGTACAATGAGCAGTTCTTC,once,TRBJ2-1,TRBV9,TRBD2
CASSGGAVYNEQFF,TGCGCCAGCAGTGGGGGCGCGGTATACAATGAGCAGTTCTTC,NA,TRBJ2-1,TRBV10-2,NA
CASSLTEARAQHF,TGTGCCAGCAGCTTGACGGAGGCGAGGGCCCAGCATTTT,NA,TRBJ1-5,TRBV5-5,NA
CASSQDKGPSYNEQFF,TGTGCCAGCAGCCAAGATAAGGGGCCCTCCTACAATGAGCAGTTCTTC,NA,TRBJ2-1,TRBV3-1/TRBV3-2,NA
CASSKWTEAYEQYF,TGTGCCAGCAGTAAATGGACAGAAGCCTACGAGCAGTACTTC,NA,TRBJ2-7,TRBV6-2/TRBV6-3,NA
CASSYGTGGGEQFF,TGTGCCAGCAGTTACGGGACAGGGGGCGGTGAGCAGTTCTTC,NA,TRBJ2-1,TRBV6-5,TRBD1
CASSYTTGREQFF,TGTGCCAGCAGTTACACGACAGGTCGTGAGCAGTTCTTC,NA,TRBJ2-1,TRBV6-6,NA
CASSQAAGKGSGNTIYF,TGTGCCAGCAGCCAAGCCGCGGGGAAAGGGTCTGGAAACACCATATATTTT,NA,TRBJ1-3,TRBV3-1/TRBV3-2,NA
CASSPVNGQTYEQYF,TGTGCCAGCTCACCAGTAAACGGACAGACCTACGAGCAGTACTTC,NA,TRBJ2-7,TRBV18,NA
CASSQGGGRPYEQYF,TGTGCCAGCAGCCAAGGGGGCGGTCGTCCCTACGAGCAGTACTTC,NA,TRBJ2-7,TRBV3-1/TRBV3-2,NA
CASSLGGSGETQYF,TGTGCCAGCAGCTTAGGCGGGAGCGGAGAGACCCAGTACTTC,NA,TRBJ2-5,TRBV11-3,TRBD2
CASSPGFTTQYF,TGTGCCAGCAGCCCAGGATTTACTACGCAGTATTTT,NA,TRBJ2-3,TRBV28,NA
CASSQSRVTDTQYF,TGTGCCAGCAGCCAGAGTCGGGTCACAGATACGCAGTATTTT,NA,TRBJ2-3,TRBV3-1/TRBV3-2,NA
CASSYTSNTEAFF,TGTGCCAGCAGTTACACGAGTAACACTGAAGCTTTCTTT,NA,TRBJ1-1,TRBV6-2/TRBV6-3,NA
CASMERGTGSTDTQYF,TGTGCCAGCATGGAAAGGGGAACGGGTAGCACAGATACGCAGTATTTT,NA,TRBJ2-3,TRBV2,NA
CASSSGGTDTQYF,TGTGCCAGCAGCTCCGGGGGCACAGATACGCAGTATTTT,NA,TRBJ2-3,TRBV7-2,NA
CASSPGTRSEQFF,TGTGCCAGTAGCCCCGGGACTCGAAGTGAGCAGTTCTTC,NA,TRBJ2-1,TRBV19,NA
CASTEDSSSYEQYF,TGTGCCAGCACCGAGGACAGCAGCTCCTACGAGCAGTACTTC,NA,TRBJ2-7,TRBV6-1,NA
CASSLSGGPGNTIYF,TGTGCCAGCAGTTTATCTGGGGGCCCTGGAAACACCATATATTTT,NA,TRBJ1-3,TRBV27,NA
CASSLGFGTGMGWNTEAFF,TGTGCCAGCAGCTTAGGATTCGGGACAGGGATGGGTTGGAACACTGAAGCTTTCTTT,NA,TRBJ1-1,TRBV13,TRBD1
CASSSLLRQGNGYTF,TGTGCCAGCAGCTCGCTACTCCGACAGGGAAATGGCTACACCTTC,NA,TRBJ1-2,TRBV7-9,TRBD1
CASSPPGQGGGYTF,TGTGCCAGCTCACCTCCGGGACAGGGCGGTGGCTACACCTTC,NA,TRBJ1-2,TRBV18,TRBD1
CASRDRLVEAFF,TGTGCCAGTAGAGACAGGCTGGTTGAAGCTTTCTTT,NA,TRBJ1-1,TRBV19,NA
CASPPGSGIADTQYF,TGTGCCAGCCCTCCAGGGAGCGGGATAGCAGATACGCAGTATTTT,NA,TRBJ2-3,TRBV6-5,TRBD2
CAWSVGGSKYEQYF,TGTGCCTGGAGTGTCGGCGGGTCAAAATACGAGCAGTACTTC,NA,TRBJ2-7,TRBV30,NA
CASSWRDNYGYTF,TGTGCTAGCAGCTGGAGGGATAACTATGGCTACACCTTC,NA,TRBJ1-2,TRBV7-7,NA
CASSEVDRGETQYF,TGTGCCAGCAGTGAGGTAGACAGGGGAGAGACCCAGTACTTC,NA,TRBJ2-5,TRBV6-1,TRBD1
CASSDRTSGSYEQYF,TGTGCCAGCAGTGATCGGACTAGCGGGAGTTACGAGCAGTACTTC,NA,TRBJ2-7,TRBV2,TRBD2
CASSGNVPSTDTQYF,TGTGCCAGCTCAGGCAATGTCCCGAGCACAGATACGCAGTATTTT,NA,TRBJ2-3,TRBV18,NA
CASRRGQGYNSPLHF,TGTGCCAGCAGACGTGGACAGGGGTATAATTCACCCCTCCACTTT,NA,TRBJ1-6,TRBV28,TRBD1
CASSSKTDFNYGYTF,TGTGCCAGCAGCTCGAAAACAGATTTTAACTATGGCTACACCTTC,NA,TRBJ1-2,TRBV7-2,NA
CASSLKIAGELFF,TGTGCCAGCAGTTTAAAGATAGCCGGGGAGCTGTTTTTT,NA,TRBJ2-2,TRBV27,NA
CASSLGWAGQGAGEQYF,TGTGCCAGCAGCTTAGGATGGGCGGGACAGGGGGCGGGCGAGCAGTACTTC,NA,TRBJ2-7,TRBV11-2,TRBD1
CASSLVGATGANVLTF,TGCGCCAGCAGCTTGGTGGGGGCAACCGGGGCCAACGTCCTGACTTTC,NA,TRBJ2-6,TRBV5-1,NA
CSVWTSGAYEQYF,TGCAGCGTTTGGACTAGCGGGGCCTACGAGCAGTACTTC,NA,TRBJ2-7,TRBV29-1,TRBD2
CASSLTSYEQYF,TGCGCCAGCAGCTTGACTTCTTACGAGCAGTACTTC,many,TRBJ2-7,TRBV5-1,NA
CASSQAGSKTRTQYF,TGTGCCAGCAGCCAAGCCGGGTCGAAAACGAGGACCCAGTACTTC,NA,TRBJ2-5,TRBV14,NA
CAISAGLAGVEQFF,TGTGCCATCAGTGCCGGACTAGCGGGAGTCGAGCAGTTCTTC,once,TRBJ2-1,TRBV10-3,TRBD2
CASSYSERESSYEQYF,TGTGCCAGCAGTTACTCCGAGAGGGAATCGTCCTACGAGCAGTACTTC,few,TRBJ2-7,TRBV6-5,NA
CASSQSRSATSSYNEQFF,TGCGCCAGCAGTCAAAGTAGGAGCGCCACAAGCTCCTACAATGAGCAGTTCTTC,NA,TRBJ2-1,TRBV23-1,NA
CASSERYGHGIETQYF,TGTGCCAGCAGTGAACGTTATGGCCACGGGATAGAGACCCAGTACTTC,NA,TRBJ2-5,TRBV6-1,NA
CSAGTNTDTQYF,TGCAGCGCCGGGACTAACACAGATACGCAGTATTTT,NA,TRBJ2-3,TRBV29-1,TRBD2